This TCR beta chain was obtained from a study of identical twins. The CDR3 is made up of 13 amino acids. The germline CDR1 and CDR2 sequences are KGHSH and LQKENI. J was trimmed by 6 bases and V by 3 bases; bases with no gene match: 4. MiXCR, run by TCRdb on the 5' RACE reads, gives a single entry per CDR3 protein. The table has a few hundred thousand distinct CDR3 sequences, roughly an eighth seen once. This clonotype came up a few times. The antigen remains undetermined. Overall study findings and caveats: The more abundant beta clonotypes in cord blood had fewer insertions, and memory repertoires did not show this.

The same sample was also used in a study of yellow fever vaccine responses in identical twins.

The sequencing input was CD4+ T cells sorted from blood. The chain is built from TRBV18 and TRBJ1-2; 7 bases map to TRBD1. The sequence came from a woman aged 18 to 35 in good health. CDR3 residues: CASSPLGQDGYTF. The CDR3, as DNA: TGTGCCAGCTCACCGCTAGGACAGGATGGCTACACCTTC.